Included here is one T cell receptor beta chain sequence, with context. Its antigen is currently unknown. The data are from a study of beta chain features in type 1 diabetes. Sequenced material consisted of expressed TCRB transcripts (all of the isolated RNA was reverse transcribed). The repertoire was sequenced with immunoSEQ multiplex PCR; TCRdb's copy has only in-frame clones and lacks some. In the table there are 17,000 or so clones, 55% to 75% of which are singletons. General study results and limits: There was a moderate but significant shortening of TCRB CDR3s in all four CD4+ subsets of Type 1 diabetes patients.

This CDR3 is built from 14 residues. The V and J ends lost 6 bases and 5 bases, in that order; junction bases with no gene match: 7. Germline CDR1 is SGDLS and CDR2 is YYNGEE. The sample comprised stem cell memory CD4+ T cells from blood. The rearrangement uses TRBV9 and TRBJ2-2, with 7 bases aligning to TRBD1. The TCR was taken from a man aged 25-45 years with type 1 diabetes. The CDR3 here is CASTSGGWTGELFF. As DNA, the CDR3 is TGTGCCAGCACCTCAGGGGGATGGACCGGGGAGCTGTTTTTT. Together with reference TRBV9 and TRBJ2-2, the CDR3 gives the full variable domain: DSGVTQTPKHLITATGQRVTLRCSPRSGDLSVYWYQQSLDQGLQFLIQYYNGEERAKGNILERFSAQQFPDLHSELNLSSLELGDSALYFCASTSGGWTGELFFGEGSRLTVL.